Presented here are 24 T cell receptor beta chains from one specimen sequenced in a study of blood T cell repertoires in COVID-19. Some clones are missing from TCRdb's copy, which holds only in-frame ones; the method was immunoSEQ multiplex PCR. The sample has about 330,000 clones, around 88% seen once; the top ten hold around 1.5%. The sample comprised peripheral blood. Source of these receptors: a woman in her forties or fifties with acute or convalescent COVID-19.

This chain links TRBV3-1 (or the pseudogene TRBV3-2) with TRBJ1-1, with D perhaps TRBD1 (5 bases). Trimming removed 0 bases from V and 0 bases from J, with 17 bases in between. Germline-derived CDR1 and CDR2 are LGHDT and YNNKEL (reference sequence). The CDR3 totals 18 residues. CDR3 residues: CASSQDKDLNRLNTEAFF. The CDR3 nucleotides read TGTGCCAGCAGCCAAGATAAGGATCTTAACAGGTTGAACACTGAAGCTTTCTTT.

A single count supports this clone. CDR3 amino acids: CASSSVDRAHGYTF. CDR3 coding DNA: TGTGCCAGCAGTTCCGTGGACAGGGCACATGGCTACACCTTC. The chain links TRBV28 to TRBJ1-2; TRBD1 matches at 8 bases. This CDR3 spans 14 amino acids. V lost 4 bases and J lost 6; bases outside the gene matches: 7. CDR1 MDHEN and CDR2 SYDVKM come from the germline V gene.

The chain has TRBV20-1 and TRBJ1-2, with D maybe TRBD1 (6 bases). The CDR3 spans 11 residues. Germline V gene sequence: CDR1 DFQATT, CDR2 SNEGSKA (reference sequence). Trimming cost V 7 bases and J 4 bases, with 10 bases left between them. CDR3 nucleotides: TGCAGTGTGACAGGAATCTATGGCTACACCTTC. Its protein is CSVTGIYGYTF.

The V and J genes are TRBV5-4 and TRBJ1-1; the match to TRBD1 covers 12 bases. The CDR3 extends over 14 amino acids. Germline CDR1 is SGHNT and CDR2 is YYREEE (reference sequence). V shed 4 bases, J shed 6 bases, and the junction held 4 bases outside the gene matches. The CDR3: CASSRGTGGPEAFF. Here the CDR3 DNA reads TGTGCCAGCAGCCGCGGGACAGGGGGCCCTGAAGCTTTCTTT.

This chain links TRBV5-4 with TRBJ2-3; D gene uncertain. The CDR3 runs to 15 residues. V was trimmed by 2 bases and J by 0 bases, leaving 10 bases between them. Per germline, CDR1 SGHNT and CDR2 YYREEE (reference sequence). This CDR3 reads CASSFPGASTDTQYF. CDR3 in DNA: TGTGCCAGCAGCTTCCCAGGCGCTAGCACAGATACGCAGTATTTT.

This chain joins TRBV6-2 or TRBV6-3 and TRBJ2-7, with TRBD1 as a possible D gene (6 bases). V was shortened by 4 bases and J by 2 bases, with 12 bases between the two germline ends. CDR3 length: 14 residues. CDR1 is MNHEY and CDR2 is SVGEGT in the germline V gene. CDR3 coding DNA: TGTGCCAGCAGTTCCAGGGGAAGGGCCTACGAGCAGTACTTC. The encoded protein is CASSSRGRAYEQYF.

This chain joins TRBV5-1 and TRBJ2-6; no clear D gene. Trimming stripped 4 bases from V and 1 base from J, with 6 bases between. The CDR3 is 14 amino acids. Germline CDR1 SGHRS, CDR2 YFSETQ. CDR3 loop: CASSTRSGANVLTF. CDR3 DNA sequence: TGCGCCAGCAGCACGCGATCTGGGGCCAACGTCCTGACTTTC.

The chain links TRBV9 to TRBJ2-1, with 14 bases lining up with TRBD2. The CDR3 is 17 residues long. Per germline, CDR1 SGDLS and CDR2 YYNGEE. The V segment lost 2 bases and the J segment 7 bases; nucleotides outside the gene matches: 8. The CDR3 is CASSVGGTSGSRNEQFF. CDR3 bases: TGTGCCAGCAGCGTGGGTGGGACTAGCGGGAGTCGAAATGAGCAGTTCTTC.

This chain joins TRBV28 and TRBJ2-7, with D hard to call. Germline CDR1 and CDR2: MDHEN and SYDVKM. The CDR3 contains 12 residues. V was pared by 6 bases and J by 6 bases, with 12 bases between. The CDR3, as DNA: TGTGCCAGCAGCACCTTACGGAGCGAGCAGTACTTC. It specifies CASSTLRSEQYF.

This clone was picked up a small number of times. The gene calls are TRBV9 and TRBJ2-3, with D possibly TRBD1 on 5 matching bases. V lost 4 bases and J 0 bases, leaving 9 bases between the germline ends. This CDR3 contains 14 residues. CDR1 and CDR2 from the germline V gene are SGDLS and YYNGEE. The DNA for the CDR3 is TGTGCCAGCAGCCCGGACACAAGCACAGATACGCAGTATTTT. Amino acid sequence: CASSPDTSTDTQYF.

The chain couples TRBV7-2 to TRBJ2-7; weak D call: TRBD1 (6 bases). V lost 2 bases and J lost 1, with 9 bases in between. The CDR3 has 14 amino acids. Germline CDR1 and CDR2: SGHTA and FQGNSA. CDR3 nucleotide sequence: TGTGCCAGCAGCTTATCGACAGGATCCTACGAGCAGTACTTC. Amino acid sequence: CASSLSTGSYEQYF.

The chain carries TRBV6-4 and TRBJ2-1; D is possibly TRBD1 (5 bases). Germline loops: CDR1 MRHNA, CDR2 SNTAGT. CDR3 size: 16 residues. The ends were cut back, 0 bases at V and 5 bases at J, with 14 bases in the middle. Written as DNA, the CDR3 is TGTGCCAGCAGTGACTCACCAGGACATGGTGACAATGAGCAGTTCTTC. Encoded protein: CASSDSPGHGDNEQFF.

Only one count was recorded for this clone. This chain connects TRBV10-2 to TRBJ2-3, with D possibly TRBD1 on 5 matching bases. The CDR3 spans 14 residues. Germline CDR1 and CDR2: WSHSY and SAAADI. V gave up 6 bases and J gave up 1 base, with 11 bases separating them. CDR3 DNA: TGCGCCAGCAGCGCCCGCAGGGGCACAGATACGCAGTATTTT. It is translated as CASSARRGTDTQYF.

This chain links TRBV7-3 with TRBJ2-3; TRBD2 might be the D (6 bases). Trimming left V 2 bases short and J 3 bases short, with 9 bases between. The CDR3 is 14 amino acids. Germline V CDR1 and CDR2: SGHTA, FQGTGA. The CDR3 reads CASSLGRSTDTQYF. CDR3 nucleotides: TGTGCCAGCAGCTTAGGGAGGTCGACAGATACGCAGTATTTT.

The rearrangement joins TRBV6-2 or TRBV6-3 to TRBJ2-7, with a possible D match to TRBD1 (6 bases). Germline loops: CDR1 MNHEY, CDR2 SVGEGT. Trimming pared 6 bases from V and 3 bases from J, leaving 18 bases between. The CDR3 loop spans 15 amino acids. In DNA form, the CDR3 reads TGTGCCAGCAGCCCCCCCGGACAGAGAATCTACGAGCAGTACTTC. Amino acid sequence: CASSPPGQRIYEQYF.

The chain combines TRBV11-2 with TRBJ2-5; maybe TRBD2 (5 bases). The germline V gene encodes CDR1 SGHAT and CDR2 FQNNGV. V lost 3 bases and J 0 bases, leaving 14 bases between the germline ends. The CDR3 length is 16 residues. CDR3 in amino acids: CASSLRTGTYQETQYF. CDR3 bases: TGTGCCAGCAGCTTGCGGACTGGAACCTACCAAGAGACCCAGTACTTC.

The rearrangement joins TRBV29-1 to TRBJ1-1; D ambiguous. This CDR3 region has 14 residues. CDR1 SQVTM and CDR2 ANQGSEA come from the germline V gene. V was clipped by 0 bases and J by 1 base, with 9 bases between them. In DNA form, the CDR3 reads TGCAGCGTTGAAGATCTATACAGGAACACTGAAGCTTTCTTT. Its protein product is CSVEDLYRNTEAFF.

J is TRBJ1-6 and V is TRBV5-1; no reliable D call. The CDR3 sequence is 16 residues long. Germline V gives CDR1 SGHRS, CDR2 YFSETQ. The germline V and J ends were trimmed by 0 bases and 7 bases, with 14 bases remaining between them. CDR3: CASSLVDGSGNSPLHF. The CDR3 region has the DNA TGCGCCAGCAGCTTGGTTGATGGGTCCGGGAATTCACCCCTCCACTTT.

The table lists this clone with a count of one. V gene TRBV19 combines with J gene TRBJ2-2; a weak D match, TRBD2 (5 bases). CDR3 length: 16 residues. V was trimmed by 3 bases and J by 5 bases, leaving 16 bases between them. Germline V lookup: CDR1 LNHDA, CDR2 SQIVND (reference sequence). The CDR3 region is CASSMGSDRVTGELFF. For the CDR3, the DNA is TGTGCCAGTAGTATGGGTAGCGACCGTGTTACCGGGGAGCTGTTTTTT.

With respect to this clone: Other DNA sequences from this sample encode an identical CDR3 as well. This sequence joins TRBV28 and TRBJ1-3, with 7 bases that match TRBD1. J lost 4 bases, V lost 5 bases, and 2 bases had no gene match. Germline V gene data show CDR1 as MDHEN and CDR2 as SYDVKM. The CDR3 extends over 13 amino acids. The CDR3 DNA sequence: TGTGCCAGCAGTCCGGGACAGGGAAACACCATATATTTT. As protein: CASSPGQGNTIYF.

The J gene is TRBJ2-4, the V gene TRBV28, with 7 bases aligning to TRBD1. V lost 5 bases, J lost 4 bases, and 14 bases stayed unmatched. The CDR3 has 17 residues. Germline values: CDR1 MDHEN, CDR2 SYDVKM. This CDR3 is CASSPPSPGQIKNIQYF. The CDR3 bases are TGTGCCAGCAGTCCACCCAGTCCGGGACAGATAAAAAACATTCAGTACTTC.

The chain joins TRBV27 to TRBJ2-1, with D tentatively TRBD1 (5 bases). This CDR3 spans 12 amino acids. Germline CDR1 MNHEY, CDR2 SMNVEV (reference sequence). V was cut by 5 bases and J by 11 bases, with 13 bases left in between. The CDR3, as DNA: TGTGCCAGCAGTAGGGGCTACAGGAAGCAGTTCTTC. This codes for CASSRGYRKQFF.

This chain joins TRBV7-3 and TRBJ2-5, with D possibly being TRBD2 (5 bases). The CDR3 is 15 residues long. Trimming removed 5 bases at V and 5 bases at J, with 18 bases between. The germline gives CDR1 SGHTA, CDR2 FQGTGA. The CDR3 coding sequence is TGTGCCAGCAGCCCCGCTGGCAGCACGGGGGAGACCCAGTACTTC. As protein: CASSPAGSTGETQYF.

The chain uses TRBV9 and TRBJ2-5, with a weak D call TRBD2 (5 bases). Germline CDR1 SGDLS, CDR2 YYNGEE. V lost 6 bases to trimming and J lost 5 bases, with 14 bases between them. The CDR3 extends over 13 amino acids. The CDR3 sequence is CASTKGGSETQYF. In DNA, the CDR3 is TGTGCCAGCACCAAAGGAGGTTCGGAGACCCAGTACTTC.